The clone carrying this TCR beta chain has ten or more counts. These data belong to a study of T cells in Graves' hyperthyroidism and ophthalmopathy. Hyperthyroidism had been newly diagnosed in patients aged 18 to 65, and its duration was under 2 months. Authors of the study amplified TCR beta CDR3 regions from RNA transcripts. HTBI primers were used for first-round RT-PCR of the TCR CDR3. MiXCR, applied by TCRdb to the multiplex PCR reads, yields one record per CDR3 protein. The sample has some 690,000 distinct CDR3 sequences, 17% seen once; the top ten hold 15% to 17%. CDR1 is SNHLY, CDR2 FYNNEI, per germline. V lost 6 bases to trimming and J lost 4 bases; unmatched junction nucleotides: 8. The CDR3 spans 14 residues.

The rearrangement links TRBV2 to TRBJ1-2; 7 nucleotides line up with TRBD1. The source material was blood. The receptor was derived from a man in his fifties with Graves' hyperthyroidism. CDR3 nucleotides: TGTGCCAGCAGGGGACTGACAGGGTCCTATGGCTACACCTTC. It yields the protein CASRGLTGSYGYTF.